This TCR beta chain was profiled in a study of beta chain features in type 1 diabetes. Study outcomes and limitations: Naive, central memory and regulatory TCRB repertoires appeared more similar among patients than healthy donors. Shorter templates might be favored by PCR, and equally so in patients and in controls.

Concerning this clone: Its cognate antigen is unknown.

Of the isolated RNA, all was reverse transcribed, and so the sequenced material was expressed TCRB transcripts. Profiled with immunoSEQ multiplex PCR; TCRdb holds only in-frame clones, not every one. The data contain roughly 180,000 clones, about 13% of them seen just once; the ten biggest clones take up about 0.66%. Material: central memory CD4+ T cells from blood. This receptor was taken from a woman aged 18-29 years in good health.

The CDR3 nucleotides read TGTGCCAGAAGCCTTCGAAGTGAGCGGGAGGAAACCGGGGAGCTGTTTTTT. As protein: CARSLRSEREETGELFF. V and J are TRBV5-3 and TRBJ2-2, with TRBD2 identical over 9 bases. TRBV5-3 is placed among ORFs of uncertain function. The CDR3 has 17 amino acids. Germline trimming cut 4 bases from V and 5 bases from J; bases unmatched to any gene: 12.